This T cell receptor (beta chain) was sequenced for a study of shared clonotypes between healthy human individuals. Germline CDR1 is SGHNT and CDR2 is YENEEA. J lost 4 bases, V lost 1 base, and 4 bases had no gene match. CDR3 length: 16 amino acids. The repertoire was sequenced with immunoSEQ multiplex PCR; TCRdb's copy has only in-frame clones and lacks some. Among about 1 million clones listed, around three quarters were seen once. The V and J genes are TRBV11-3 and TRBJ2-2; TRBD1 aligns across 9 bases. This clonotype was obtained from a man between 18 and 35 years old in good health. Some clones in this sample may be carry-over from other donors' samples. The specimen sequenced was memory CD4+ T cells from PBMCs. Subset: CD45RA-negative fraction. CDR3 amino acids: CASSLGGDRATGELFF. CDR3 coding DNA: TGTGCCAGCAGCTTAGGCGGGGACAGGGCCACCGGGGAGCTGTTTTTT.